The present T cell receptor beta chain was sequenced within a study of graft-versus-host responses after intestinal transplantation. Study-wide context: Multivisceral, liver-intestinal, or isolated intestinal transplants were given to recipients. Recipients across the board were started on anti-thymocyte globulin induction, then kept on tacrolimus and steroids for around 3 years. Findings of the study overall: Present in recipient marrow, GvH clones included some that appeared first in ileum or blood. High graft-versus-host to host-versus-graft T cell clonal ratios marked allografts of patients with graft-donor macrochimerism.

V lost 4 bases and J lost 1, with 26 bases in between. Germline-derived CDR1 and CDR2 are SGHVS and FQNEAQ. CDR3 length: 19 amino acids. As regards this clone: Its specificity is not known.

Data came from immunoSEQ multiplex PCR; TCRdb stores just in-frame clones and leaves some out. The sample includes approximately 25,000 clones, roughly four fifths of them seen just once. This chain uses TRBV7-8 with TRBJ2-7; possibly TRBD2 for D (8 bases). The source material was unstimulated CD8+ T cells sorted from spleen or lymph node cells, sampled before transplant. This clonotype originated in a human donor who was the organ donor for an intestinal transplant. The chain's CDR3 is CASSSPREGAFISSYEQYF. CDR3 in DNA: TGTGCCAGCAGCTCGCCACGGGAGGGGGCGTTTATTAGTTCCTACGAGCAGTACTTC.